These T cell receptor beta chains were read from a single sample in a study of CD8 T cells in Susac syndrome. TCRdb re-called the immunoSEQ multiplex PCR reads through MiXCR, storing one row per CDR3 protein. The sample consists of 110,000 to 150,000 distinct CDR3 sequences, almost 96% of them appearing once. Material: CD4+ T cells from PBMCs. Receptors were obtained from a human donor with Susac syndrome. Each CDR3 is given without its conserved first and last residue.

j_call v_call cdr3_aa
TRBJ2-1 TRBV29-1 SVEGTGRSYNEQF
TRBJ2-1 TRBV28 AGQGPLAGFNEQF
TRBJ2-2 TRBV15 ATSRDPTDTGELF
TRBJ1-2 TRBV2 ASSEGDRAGNYGYT
TRBJ1-1 TRBV7-4 ARYTLWGSPEAF
TRBJ2-1 TRBV12-3/TRBV12-4 ASRFAGTARGNEQF
TRBJ2-1 TRBV7-8 ASSRPRGASGGAGHNEQF
TRBJ2-5 TRBV24-1 ATSDQSGPGETQY
TRBJ2-7 TRBV5-1 ASSPFSTESYEQY
TRBJ2-3 TRBV5-1 ASSPDTRAQY
TRBJ2-2 TRBV19 ASTHAKGSRLRGTGELF
TRBJ1-3 TRBV5-1 ASSVDSSSGNTIY
TRBJ2-1 TRBV20-1 SASMARGGNNEQF
TRBJ1-1 TRBV21-1 ASSKTGNTEAF
TRBJ1-3 TRBV29-1 SVGDARSGNTIY
TRBJ2-1 TRBV20-1 SARVFEGQYNEQF
TRBJ2-5 TRBV20-1 SATIGGVGETQY
TRBJ2-6 TRBV7-2 ASSSSQLAGSSGANVLT
TRBJ2-2 TRBV7-9 ASSATGAGELF
TRBJ2-3 TRBV20-1 SASPGTTAYSTDTQY
TRBJ2-1 TRBV19 ASSATYNEQF
TRBJ1-2 TRBV12-3/TRBV12-4 ASRLRDTVYGYT
TRBJ2-1 TRBV18 ASSPRRFDEQF
TRBJ1-1 TRBV12-3/TRBV12-4 ASSLRRTEAF